The present TCR beta chain was sequenced within a study of blood T cell repertoires in COVID-19. Method: immunoSEQ multiplex PCR; TCRdb's copy keeps in-frame clones and lacks some. The sample lists 230,000 or so clones, about 86% seen once, with about 4.4% in the top ten. The CDR3 is made up of 15 amino acids. Trimming pared 3 bases from V and 1 base from J, leaving 12 bases between. The germline V gene has CDR1 LGHNA and CDR2 YSLEER. This clonotype originated in a man aged 45-65 years with active or convalescent COVID-19. The chain recombines TRBV4-3 with TRBJ1-1; the D is unclear. Sequenced sample: peripheral blood. This CDR3 is CASSQTLVRNTEAFF. In nucleotides, the CDR3 is TGCGCCAGCAGCCAGACTCTCGTTAGGAACACTGAAGCTTTCTTT.